The 6 T cell receptor beta chains presented below share a single source sample, sequenced in a study of blood T cell repertoires in COVID-19 (dated by TCRdb to 2019 to 2021). The protocol used for the library was the immunoSEQ multiplex PCR assay. TCRdb holds this immuneACCESS table with in-frame rearrangements only. Some clones are missing; in checked studies, unresolved V genes explain under half, and the rest has no known cause. The sample includes around 400,000 clones, with around 87% observed a single time. The ten largest make up about 2.5% of the sample. The sample taken for sequencing was peripheral blood. The source of these receptors is a woman aged 60-70 years with COVID-19, enrolled during active disease.

This rearrangement joins TRBV30 to TRBJ2-1; maybe TRBD2 (7 bases). V lost 2 bases and J 10 bases, leaving 24 bases between the germline ends. Germline-derived CDR1 and CDR2 are GTSNPN and SVGIG (reference sequence). The CDR3 runs 16 residues. DNA for the CDR3: TGTGCCTGGAGTCTAACCGGGGGCGGGGGCCGCTCAGAGCAGTTCTTC. Amino acids: CAWSLTGGGGRSEQFF.

V gene TRBV19 combines with J gene TRBJ2-2; D is undetermined. Germline lookup yields CDR1 LNHDA and CDR2 SQIVND (reference sequence). The length of the CDR3 is 13 residues. V shed 6 bases and J shed 2 bases, with 7 bases lying between them. CDR3 coding DNA: TGTGCCAGTAGGAACTTTAACACCGGGGAGCTGTTTTTT. It encodes CASRNFNTGELFF.

With respect to this clone: Other DNA sequences in the same sample also yield this CDR3. V and J are TRBV19 and TRBJ2-7, with 9 bases identical to TRBD1. Germline V gene lookup returns CDR1 LNHDA and CDR2 SQIVND (reference sequence). The CDR3 totals 13 residues. The V segment lost 6 bases and the J segment 4 bases; nucleotides outside the gene matches: 4. In DNA, the CDR3 is TGTGCCAGTAGCCTTGACAGGGGGTACGAGCAGTACTTC. Its protein product is CASSLDRGYEQYF.

The gene calls are TRBV6-5 and TRBJ1-1, with a weak D call TRBD1 (5 bases). Trimming removed 7 bases from V and 5 bases from J, with 17 bases in between. Germline values: CDR1 MNHEY, CDR2 SVGAGI. This CDR3 comprises 14 residues. CDR3 nucleotide sequence: TGTGCCAGCACCCCCCCCGGGGGAGCGACTGAAGCTTTCTTT. The encoded protein is CASTPPGGATEAFF.

This chain links TRBV24-1 with TRBJ1-5, with no clear D. The V gene's germline CDR1 is KGHDR and CDR2 SFDVKD. Trimming cost V 3 bases and J 3 bases, with 8 bases left between them. The CDR3 is 14 amino acids. CDR3 amino acids: CATSDGRNNQPQHF. CDR3 sequence (DNA): TGTGCCACCAGTGATGGCAGGAACAATCAGCCCCAGCATTTT.

This chain joins TRBV3-1 (or the pseudogene TRBV3-2) and TRBJ1-2; unclear D gene. Germline V gene sequence: CDR1 LGHDT, CDR2 YNNKEL (reference sequence). V was shortened by 1 base and J by 0 bases, with 6 bases between the two germline ends. The CDR3 is made up of 14 amino acids. CDR3 in amino acids: CASSQGLANYGYTF. The CDR3, as DNA: TGTGCCAGCAGCCAAGGACTCGCTAACTATGGCTACACCTTC.